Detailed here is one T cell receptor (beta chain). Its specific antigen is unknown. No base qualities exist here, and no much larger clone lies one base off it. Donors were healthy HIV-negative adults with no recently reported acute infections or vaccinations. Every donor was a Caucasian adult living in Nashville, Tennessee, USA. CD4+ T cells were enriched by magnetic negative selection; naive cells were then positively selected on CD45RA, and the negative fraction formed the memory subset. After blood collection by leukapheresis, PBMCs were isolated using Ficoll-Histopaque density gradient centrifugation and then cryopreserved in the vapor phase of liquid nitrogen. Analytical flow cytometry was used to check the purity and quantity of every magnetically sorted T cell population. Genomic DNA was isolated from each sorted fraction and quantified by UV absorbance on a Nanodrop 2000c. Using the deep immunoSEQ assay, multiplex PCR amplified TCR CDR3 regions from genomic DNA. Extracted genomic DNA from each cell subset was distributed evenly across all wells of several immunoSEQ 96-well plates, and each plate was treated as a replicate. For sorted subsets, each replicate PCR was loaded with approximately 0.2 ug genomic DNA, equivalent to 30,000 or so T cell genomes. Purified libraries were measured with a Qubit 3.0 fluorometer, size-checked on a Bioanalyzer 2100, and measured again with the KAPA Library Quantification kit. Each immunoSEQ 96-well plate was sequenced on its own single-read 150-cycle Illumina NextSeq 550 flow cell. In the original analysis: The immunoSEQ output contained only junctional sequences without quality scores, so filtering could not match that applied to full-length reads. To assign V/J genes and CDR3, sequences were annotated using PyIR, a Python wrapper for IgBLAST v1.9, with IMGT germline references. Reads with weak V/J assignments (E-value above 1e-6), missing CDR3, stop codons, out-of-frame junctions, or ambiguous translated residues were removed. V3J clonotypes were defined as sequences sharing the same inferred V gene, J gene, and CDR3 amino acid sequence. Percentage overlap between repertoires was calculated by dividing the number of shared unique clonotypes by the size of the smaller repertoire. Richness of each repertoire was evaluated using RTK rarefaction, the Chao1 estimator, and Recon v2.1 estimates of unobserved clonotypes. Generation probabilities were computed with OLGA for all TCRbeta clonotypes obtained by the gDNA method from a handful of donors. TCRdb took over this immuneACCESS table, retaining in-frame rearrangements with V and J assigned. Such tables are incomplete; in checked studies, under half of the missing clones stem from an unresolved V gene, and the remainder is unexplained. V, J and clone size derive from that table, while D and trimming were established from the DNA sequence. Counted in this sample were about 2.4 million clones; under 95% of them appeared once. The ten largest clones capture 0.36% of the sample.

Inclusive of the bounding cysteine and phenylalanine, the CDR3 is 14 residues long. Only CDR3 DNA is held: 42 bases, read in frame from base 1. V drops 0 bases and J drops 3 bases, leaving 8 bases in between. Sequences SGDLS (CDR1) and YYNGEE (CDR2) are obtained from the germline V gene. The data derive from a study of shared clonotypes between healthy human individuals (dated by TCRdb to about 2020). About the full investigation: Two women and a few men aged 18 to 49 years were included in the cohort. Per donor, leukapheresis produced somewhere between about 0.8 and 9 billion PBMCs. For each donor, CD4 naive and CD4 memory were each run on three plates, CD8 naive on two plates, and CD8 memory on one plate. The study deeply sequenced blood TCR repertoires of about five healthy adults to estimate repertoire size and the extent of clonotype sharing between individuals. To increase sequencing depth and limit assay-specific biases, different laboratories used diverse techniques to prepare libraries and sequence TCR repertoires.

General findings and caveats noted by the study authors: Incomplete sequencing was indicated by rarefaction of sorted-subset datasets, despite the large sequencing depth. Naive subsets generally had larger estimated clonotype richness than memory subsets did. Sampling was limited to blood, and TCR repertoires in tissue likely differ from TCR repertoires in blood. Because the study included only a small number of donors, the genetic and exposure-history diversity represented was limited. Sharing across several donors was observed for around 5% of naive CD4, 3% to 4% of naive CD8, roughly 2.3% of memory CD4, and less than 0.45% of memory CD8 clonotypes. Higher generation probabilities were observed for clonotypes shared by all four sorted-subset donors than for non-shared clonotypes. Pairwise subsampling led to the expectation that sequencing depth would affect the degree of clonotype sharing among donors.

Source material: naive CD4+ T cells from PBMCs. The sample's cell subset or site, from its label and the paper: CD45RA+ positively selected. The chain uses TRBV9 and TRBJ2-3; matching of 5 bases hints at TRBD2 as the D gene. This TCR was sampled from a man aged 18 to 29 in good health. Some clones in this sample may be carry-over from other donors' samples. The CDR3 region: CASSVDGDTDTQYF. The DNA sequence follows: TGTGCCAGCAGCGTAGACGGGGATACAGATACGCAGTATTTT. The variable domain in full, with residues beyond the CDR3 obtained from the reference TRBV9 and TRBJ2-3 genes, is DSGVTQTPKHLITATGQRVTLRCSPRSGDLSVYWYQQSLDQGLQFLIQYYNGEERAKGNILERFSAQQFPDLHSELNLSSLELGDSALYFCASSVDGDTDTQYFGPGTRLTVL.